This entry describes one TCR beta chain. TCRdb redid the calling of the reads with MiXCR, one entry per CDR3 protein. The data hold roughly 250,000 distinct CDR3 sequences, with approximately 24% observed a single time. This CDR3 comprises 14 residues. In germline, CDR1 is MNHEY, CDR2 SVGAGI. The germline V and J ends were trimmed by 6 bases and 1 base, with 13 bases remaining between them. These data originate in a study of T cell repertoires in cytomegalovirus infection. The overall study: Public TCR beta signatures indicated both CMV infection and matching HLA type.

The J gene is TRBJ2-7, the V gene TRBV6-5; D remains ambiguous. The sequenced material came from CD8+ T cells from PBMCs. The receptor was isolated from a human donor in good health (CMV status not recorded). Some clones in this sample may be carry-over from other donors' samples. The CDR3 nucleotides read TGTGCCAGCAGGTTGGAGATTGTTTCCTACGAGCAGTACTTC. This translates into CASRLEIVSYEQYF.